These T cell receptor beta chains were read from a single sample in a study of T cells after yellow fever vaccination. TCRdb passed the 5' RACE reads through MiXCR, listing each CDR3 protein once. The repertoire holds more than 95,000 distinct CDR3 sequences, with about 7% as singletons. The specimen was CD4+ T cells sorted from PBMCs, collected more than 35 days after the first yellow fever vaccination. Receptors originate from a man aged 18 to 30 who received the YFV17D yellow fever vaccine. CDR3s include the opening cysteine and the closing phenylalanine or tryptophan. A D gene is named only where the DNA matches it firmly. A row's size may be missing; if present it is once, few, many or a size class.

v_gene: TRBV29-1
abundance: many
d_gene: -
j_gene: TRBJ1-1
CDR3nt: TGCAGCGTTGAGGGGGGGACAAACACTGAAGCTTTCTTT
CDR3aa: CSVEGGTNTEAFF

v_gene: TRBV5-5
abundance: many
d_gene: -
j_gene: TRBJ1-4
CDR3nt: TGTGCCAGCAGCTTGGCGCAGGATAATGAAAAACTGTTTTTT
CDR3aa: CASSLAQDNEKLFF

v_gene: TRBV11-2
abundance: many
d_gene: -
j_gene: TRBJ1-1
CDR3nt: TGTGCCAGCAGCCGACCTATGAGCACTGAAGCTTTCTTT
CDR3aa: CASSRPMSTEAFF

v_gene: TRBV6-5
abundance: many
d_gene: TRBD1
j_gene: TRBJ2-1
CDR3nt: TGTGCCAGCAGTTACTCCGGGACAGGGGGTTACAATGAGCAGTTCTTC
CDR3aa: CASSYSGTGGYNEQFF

v_gene: TRBV3-1
abundance: many
d_gene: -
j_gene: TRBJ2-1
CDR3nt: TGTGCCAGCAGCCGACTTAACTCCTACAATGAGCAGTTCTTC
CDR3aa: CASSRLNSYNEQFF

v_gene: TRBV5-1
abundance: -
d_gene: -
j_gene: TRBJ1-2
CDR3nt: TGCGCCAGCAGCTCACAGGCCGTATATGGCTACACCTTC
CDR3aa: CASSSQAVYGYTF

v_gene: TRBV7-9
abundance: many
d_gene: -
j_gene: TRBJ2-1
CDR3nt: TGTGCCAGCAGCCACCACTACACGTACAATGAGCAGTTCTTC
CDR3aa: CASSHHYTYNEQFF

v_gene: TRBV5-1
abundance: many
d_gene: TRBD1
j_gene: TRBJ2-3
CDR3nt: TGCGCCAGCAGTCTTGGACAGGTCTCCCCAGATACGCAGTATTTT
CDR3aa: CASSLGQVSPDTQYF

v_gene: TRBV6-5
abundance: many
d_gene: -
j_gene: TRBJ2-6
CDR3nt: TGTGCCACTTGCAGACACTTCTCTGGGGCCAACGTCCTGACTTTC
CDR3aa: CATCRHFSGANVLTF

v_gene: TRBV7-8
abundance: many
d_gene: -
j_gene: TRBJ2-7
CDR3nt: TGTGCCAGCAGCTTAAGAGGGTCAGAGCAGTACTTC
CDR3aa: CASSLRGSEQYF

v_gene: TRBV7-2
abundance: many
d_gene: TRBD2
j_gene: TRBJ2-3
CDR3nt: TGTGCCAGCAGCTTTCTAGCGGGGTCTAGCACAGATACGCAGTATTTT
CDR3aa: CASSFLAGSSTDTQYF

v_gene: TRBV7-8
abundance: many
d_gene: -
j_gene: TRBJ2-1
CDR3nt: TGTGCCAGCAGCTTAGTGAGGGGCAATGAGCAGTTCTTC
CDR3aa: CASSLVRGNEQFF

v_gene: TRBV4-1
abundance: many
d_gene: -
j_gene: TRBJ1-2
CDR3nt: TGCGCCAGCAGCCAAGACAGGGGCTATGGCTACACCTTC
CDR3aa: CASSQDRGYGYTF

v_gene: TRBV4-1
abundance: many
d_gene: -
j_gene: TRBJ2-7
CDR3nt: TGCGCCAGCAGCCCCGAGGGGGGTCGCGAGCAGTACTTC
CDR3aa: CASSPEGGREQYF

v_gene: TRBV5-1
abundance: many
d_gene: -
j_gene: TRBJ1-1
CDR3nt: TGCGCCAGCAGCTTGGACAGGGTGGCCACTGAAGCTTTCTTT
CDR3aa: CASSLDRVATEAFF

v_gene: TRBV5-5
abundance: many
d_gene: -
j_gene: TRBJ1-1
CDR3nt: TGTGCCAGCAGCTTGCTCACAGGGTTAAGGGAAACTGAAGCTTTCTTT
CDR3aa: CASSLLTGLRETEAFF

v_gene: TRBV29-1
abundance: many
d_gene: TRBD2
j_gene: TRBJ2-5
CDR3nt: TGCAGCGTTGTTATAGGGAGGGAAGAGACCCAGTACTTC
CDR3aa: CSVVIGREETQYF

v_gene: TRBV5-1
abundance: many
d_gene: TRBD1
j_gene: TRBJ2-2
CDR3nt: TGCGCCAGCAGCTTCCCCGGACAGGGAAGGGTCGGGGAGCTGTTTTTT
CDR3aa: CASSFPGQGRVGELFF

v_gene: TRBV5-1
abundance: many
d_gene: -
j_gene: TRBJ2-7
CDR3nt: TGCGCCAGCAGCTTGGAGGGTCAGTACGAGCAGTACTTC
CDR3aa: CASSLEGQYEQYF

v_gene: TRBV9
abundance: -
d_gene: -
j_gene: TRBJ2-3
CDR3nt: TGTGCCAGCAGCGTAATCCTCCTGGGTACGCAGTATTTT
CDR3aa: CASSVILLGTQYF

v_gene: TRBV5-6
abundance: many
d_gene: -
j_gene: TRBJ2-3
CDR3nt: TGTGCCAGCACCCCCAGGGCAGGGGAGCACGATACGCAGTATTTT
CDR3aa: CASTPRAGEHDTQYF

v_gene: TRBV6-5
abundance: many
d_gene: -
j_gene: TRBJ2-7
CDR3nt: TGTGCCAGCAGTTCCGCAGGGGGGGGCCGGAACGAGCAGTACTTC
CDR3aa: CASSSAGGGRNEQYF

v_gene: TRBV12-3/TRBV12-4
abundance: many
d_gene: -
j_gene: TRBJ2-7
CDR3nt: TGTGCCAGCAGCGCCCACTACGAGCAGTACTTC
CDR3aa: CASSAHYEQYF

v_gene: TRBV20-1
abundance: many
d_gene: -
j_gene: TRBJ2-3
CDR3nt: TGCAGTGCGATAAATCAGGGAGATACGCAGTATTTT
CDR3aa: CSAINQGDTQYF

v_gene: TRBV4-1
abundance: many
d_gene: -
j_gene: TRBJ2-3
CDR3nt: TGCGCCAGCAGCCACTCTGGACGCACAGATACGCAGTATTTT
CDR3aa: CASSHSGRTDTQYF

v_gene: TRBV5-4
abundance: -
d_gene: TRBD1
j_gene: TRBJ1-2
CDR3nt: TGTGCCAGCAGCCGTGACAGGGGGGACTATGGCTACACCTTC
CDR3aa: CASSRDRGDYGYTF

v_gene: TRBV12-3/TRBV12-4
abundance: many
d_gene: -
j_gene: TRBJ1-5
CDR3nt: TGTGCCATCACCGGGGGGGGGAATAGCAATCAGCCCCAGCATTTT
CDR3aa: CAITGGGNSNQPQHF

v_gene: TRBV5-4
abundance: few
d_gene: -
j_gene: TRBJ1-6
CDR3nt: TGTGCCAGCAGTCGACAGGAATCACCCCTCCACTTT
CDR3aa: CASSRQESPLHF

v_gene: TRBV6-5
abundance: few
d_gene: -
j_gene: TRBJ1-2
CDR3nt: TGTGCCAGCAGTTACTCAGGGAATCGTGGCTACACCTTC
CDR3aa: CASSYSGNRGYTF

v_gene: TRBV7-9
abundance: few
d_gene: -
j_gene: TRBJ1-6
CDR3nt: TGTGCCAGCAGCCCAAGGCGGGTTTCACCCCTCCACTTT
CDR3aa: CASSPRRVSPLHF

v_gene: TRBV21-1
abundance: few
d_gene: -
j_gene: TRBJ2-3
CDR3nt: TGTGCCAGGAATCTAGCGGGGAAGTTGACAGATACGCAGTATTTT
CDR3aa: CARNLAGKLTDTQYF

v_gene: TRBV12-3/TRBV12-4
abundance: -
d_gene: TRBD2
j_gene: TRBJ2-1
CDR3nt: TGTGCCAGCAGTTTAGGGTTTTCTAAACTAGCGGGGAGGAATGAGCAGTTCTTC
CDR3aa: CASSLGFSKLAGRNEQFF

v_gene: TRBV5-1
abundance: many
d_gene: -
j_gene: TRBJ2-2
CDR3nt: TGCGCCAGCAGCTCTTCTGGAAGGGCGAACACCGGGGAGCTGTTTTTT
CDR3aa: CASSSSGRANTGELFF

v_gene: TRBV5-6
abundance: -
d_gene: -
j_gene: TRBJ2-2
CDR3nt: TGTGCCAGCAGCTTCGTGGGCGGGGAGCTGTTTTTT
CDR3aa: CASSFVGGELFF

v_gene: TRBV7-2
abundance: many
d_gene: -
j_gene: TRBJ1-3
CDR3nt: TGTGCCAGCAGCTCCCCGGCCCGAAACACCATATATTTT
CDR3aa: CASSSPARNTIYF

v_gene: TRBV7-9
abundance: many
d_gene: TRBD1
j_gene: TRBJ1-2
CDR3nt: TGTGCCAGCAGCTCCCAGGGGGGGACCTATGGCTACACCTTC
CDR3aa: CASSSQGGTYGYTF

v_gene: TRBV7-9
abundance: many
d_gene: TRBD2
j_gene: TRBJ2-3
CDR3nt: TGTGCCAGCCAAGCCCGGGGATGGGGGGGATACACAGATACGCAGTATTTT
CDR3aa: CASQARGWGGYTDTQYF

v_gene: TRBV5-1
abundance: -
d_gene: TRBD2
j_gene: TRBJ2-2
CDR3nt: TGCGCCAGCGAGAGCGGGGGGCCCGGGACCGGGGAGCTGTTTTTT
CDR3aa: CASESGGPGTGELFF

v_gene: TRBV5-8
abundance: many
d_gene: -
j_gene: TRBJ2-7
CDR3nt: TGTGCCAGCAGCTTATACGGGAATGTGCAGCAGTACTTC
CDR3aa: CASSLYGNVQQYF